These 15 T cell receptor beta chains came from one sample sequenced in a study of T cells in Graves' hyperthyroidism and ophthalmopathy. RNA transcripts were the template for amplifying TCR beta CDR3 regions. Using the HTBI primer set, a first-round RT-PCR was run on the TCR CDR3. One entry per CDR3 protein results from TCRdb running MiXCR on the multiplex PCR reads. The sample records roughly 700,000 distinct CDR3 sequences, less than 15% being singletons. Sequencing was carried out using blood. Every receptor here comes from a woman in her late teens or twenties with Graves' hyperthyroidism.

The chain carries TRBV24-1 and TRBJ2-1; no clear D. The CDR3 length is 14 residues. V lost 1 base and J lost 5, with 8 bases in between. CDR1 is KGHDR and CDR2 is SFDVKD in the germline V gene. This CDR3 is CATSDLWQDNEQFF. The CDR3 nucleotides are TGTGCCACCAGTGATTTATGGCAAGACAATGAGCAGTTCTTC.

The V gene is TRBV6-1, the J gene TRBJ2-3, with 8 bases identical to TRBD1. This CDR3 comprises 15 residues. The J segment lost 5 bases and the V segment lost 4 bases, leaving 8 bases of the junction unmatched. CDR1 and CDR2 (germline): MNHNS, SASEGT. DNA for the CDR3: TGTGCCAGCAGTGCCCTGACAGGGGAAAAAGATACGCAGTATTTT. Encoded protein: CASSALTGEKDTQYF.

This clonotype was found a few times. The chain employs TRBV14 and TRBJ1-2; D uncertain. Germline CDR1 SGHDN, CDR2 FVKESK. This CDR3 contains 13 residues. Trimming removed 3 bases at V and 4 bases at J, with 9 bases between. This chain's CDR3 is CASSHLLSYGYTF. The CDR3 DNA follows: TGTGCCAGCAGCCACCTGCTTTCCTATGGCTACACCTTC.

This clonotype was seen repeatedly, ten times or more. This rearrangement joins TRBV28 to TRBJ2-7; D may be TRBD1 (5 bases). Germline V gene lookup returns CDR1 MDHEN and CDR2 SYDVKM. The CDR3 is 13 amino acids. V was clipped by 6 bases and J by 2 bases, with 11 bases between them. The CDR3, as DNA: TGTGCCAGCAGGCGGACACCTACCTACGAGCAGTACTTC. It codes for CASRRTPTYEQYF.

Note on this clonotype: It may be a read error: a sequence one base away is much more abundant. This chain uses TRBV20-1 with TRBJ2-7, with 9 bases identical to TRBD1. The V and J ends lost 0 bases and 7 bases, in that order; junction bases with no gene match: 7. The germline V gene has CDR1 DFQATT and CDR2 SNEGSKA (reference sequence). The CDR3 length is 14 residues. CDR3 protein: CSARDVQGADEQYF. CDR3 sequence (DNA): TGCAGTGCTAGAGACGTACAGGGGGCGGATGAGCAGTACTTC.

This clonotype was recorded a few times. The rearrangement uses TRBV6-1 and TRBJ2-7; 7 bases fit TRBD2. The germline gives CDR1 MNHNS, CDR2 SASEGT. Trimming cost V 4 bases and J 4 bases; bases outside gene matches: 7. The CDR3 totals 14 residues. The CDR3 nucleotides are TGTGCCAGCAGTGGAAGCGGGACTGGTTACGAGCAGTACTTC. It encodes CASSGSGTGYEQYF.

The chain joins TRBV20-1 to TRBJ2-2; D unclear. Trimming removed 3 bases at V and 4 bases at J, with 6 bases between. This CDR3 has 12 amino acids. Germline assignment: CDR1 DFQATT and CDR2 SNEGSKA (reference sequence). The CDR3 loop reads CSASTGTGELFF. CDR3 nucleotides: TGCAGTGCTAGTACCGGCACCGGGGAGCTGTTTTTT.

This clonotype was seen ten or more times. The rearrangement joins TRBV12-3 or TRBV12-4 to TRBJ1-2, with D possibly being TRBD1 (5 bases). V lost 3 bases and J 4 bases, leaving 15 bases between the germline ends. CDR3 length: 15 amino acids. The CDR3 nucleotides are TGTGCCAGCAGTTTGGGACGCCTCTGGGTCTATGGCTACACCTTC. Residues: CASSLGRLWVYGYTF.

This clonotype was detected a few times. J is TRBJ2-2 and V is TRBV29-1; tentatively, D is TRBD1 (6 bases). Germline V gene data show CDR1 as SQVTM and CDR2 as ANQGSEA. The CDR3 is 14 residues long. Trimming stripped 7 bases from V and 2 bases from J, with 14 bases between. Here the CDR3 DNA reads TGCAGCGCCCAAGGGGGACACAACACCGGGGAGCTGTTTTTT. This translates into CSAQGGHNTGELFF.

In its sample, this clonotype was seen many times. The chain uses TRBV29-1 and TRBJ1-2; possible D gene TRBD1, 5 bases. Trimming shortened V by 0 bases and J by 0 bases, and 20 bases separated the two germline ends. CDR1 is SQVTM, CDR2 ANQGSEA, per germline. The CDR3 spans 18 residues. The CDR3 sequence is CSVEDSLGRDLANYGYTF. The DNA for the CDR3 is TGCAGCGTTGAAGACAGCCTGGGCAGGGACTTAGCTAACTATGGCTACACCTTC.

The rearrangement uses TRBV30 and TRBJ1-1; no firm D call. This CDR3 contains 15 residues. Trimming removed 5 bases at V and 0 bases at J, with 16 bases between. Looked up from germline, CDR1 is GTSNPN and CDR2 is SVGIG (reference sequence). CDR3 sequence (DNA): TGTGCCTGGTCCCCGACTGGAGGGATGAACACTGAAGCTTTCTTT. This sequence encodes CAWSPTGGMNTEAFF.

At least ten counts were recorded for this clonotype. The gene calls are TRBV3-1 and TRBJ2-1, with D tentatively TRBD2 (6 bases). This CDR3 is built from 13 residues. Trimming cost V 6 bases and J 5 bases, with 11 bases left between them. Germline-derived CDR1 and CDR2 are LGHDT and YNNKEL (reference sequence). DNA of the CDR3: TGTGCCAGCAGTCCGGACTACAACAATGAGCAGTTCTTC. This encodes CASSPDYNNEQFF.

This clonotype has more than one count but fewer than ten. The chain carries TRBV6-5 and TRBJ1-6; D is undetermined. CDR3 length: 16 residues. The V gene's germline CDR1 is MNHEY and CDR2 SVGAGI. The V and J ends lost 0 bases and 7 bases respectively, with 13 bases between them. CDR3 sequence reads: CASSYSPPTTNSPLHF. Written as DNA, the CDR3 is TGTGCCAGCAGTTACTCGCCCCCCACGACGAATTCACCCCTCCACTTT.

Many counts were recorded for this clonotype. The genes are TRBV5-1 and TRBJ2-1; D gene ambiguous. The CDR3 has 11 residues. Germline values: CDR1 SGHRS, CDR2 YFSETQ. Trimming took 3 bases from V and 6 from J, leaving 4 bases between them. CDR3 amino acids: CASSWINEQFF. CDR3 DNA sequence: TGCGCCAGCAGCTGGATCAATGAGCAGTTCTTC.

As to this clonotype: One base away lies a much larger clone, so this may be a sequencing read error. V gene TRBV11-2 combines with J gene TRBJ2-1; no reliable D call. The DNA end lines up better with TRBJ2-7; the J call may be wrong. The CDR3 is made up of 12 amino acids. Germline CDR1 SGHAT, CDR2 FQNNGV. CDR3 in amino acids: CASSFRYNEQYF. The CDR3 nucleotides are TGTGCCAGCAGCTTTAGGTACAATGAGCAGTACTTC.